This TCR beta chain was sequenced for a study of beta chain features in type 1 diabetes. As for this clone: As yet, its antigen is unknown.

cDNA synthesis used the whole RNA isolate, giving expressed TCRB sequences. Sequencing used immunoSEQ multiplex PCR; TCRdb keeps in-frame clones, though not all of them. The sample holds a few hundred thousand clones, 16% seen once. Study-wide points: Type 1 diabetes patients had TCRB CDR3s that were shorter (moderately but significantly so) in all four CD4+ subsets. The question of HLA type influencing TCRB rearrangement was one that remained unresolved here.

CDR3 size: 11 residues. The V end was cut by 6 bases, the J end by 4 bases, with 3 bases between. Germline CDR1 MDHEN, CDR2 SYDVKM. V gene TRBV28 combines with J gene TRBJ2-2; D gene ambiguous. This receptor was obtained from a man in his thirties or forties with type 1 diabetes. The sample comprised naive CD4+ T cells from blood. The CDR3 protein is CASRGTGELFF. The DNA of the CDR3 is TGTGCCAGCAGGGGCACCGGGGAGCTGTTTTTT.